This T cell receptor beta chain was recovered during a study of blood T cell repertoires in COVID-19. Overall study context: The United States, Italy and Spain provided the acute and convalescent COVID-19 samples. Sources were T cells, B-cell-depleted T cells, or PBMCs; the material itself was cDNA or gDNA.

Authors' methods: It was from reference gene primer amplification that nucleated cell counts were estimated. The data were produced by immunoSEQ multiplex PCR, yet TCRdb's version contains in-frame clones alone and is incomplete. V and J calls and clone size are given by that table; D and trimming were obtained from the DNA. This sample has 120,000 or so clones, with more than 75% found just once. This CDR3 is built from 14 residues. Germline V gene data show CDR1 as SGHAT and CDR2 as FQNNGV. V gave up 5 bases and J gave up 7 bases; unmatched junction bases: 8. This chain uses TRBV11-2 with TRBJ2-7; 10 nucleotides agree with TRBD1. Sequencing was carried out using peripheral blood. This clonotype originated in a man between 60 and 70 years old with acute or convalescent COVID-19. CDR3 nucleotides: TGTGCCAGCAGCCGGTTGGACAGGGGGTTTGAGCAGTACTTC. This sequence encodes CASSRLDRGFEQYF.